The clone carrying this T cell receptor (beta chain) is medium-sized within its sample. As yet, its antigen is unknown. This record belongs to a study of OX40 agonist ivuxolimab in advanced cancers. General study points: CD4+ and CD8+ blood T cells expanded clonally by week 6 at 0.1 to 3.0 mg/kg. Among the lowest levels of clonal expansion were found in partial responders at 0.1-3.0 mg/kg.

Clones were read by immunoSEQ multiplex PCR, and TCRdb kept only the in-frame ones, dropping some. The data show approximately 17,000 clones, approximately 85% seen once. This CDR3 is 15 amino acids long. Germline V lookup: CDR1 SGDLS, CDR2 YYNGEE. Trimming left V 0 bases short and J 4 bases short, with 12 bases between. The sample was CD4+ or CD8+ T cells sorted from blood, taken in a trial of the OX40 agonist ivuxolimab. This receptor was identified in an adult with an advanced solid tumor such as melanoma, head and neck, liver or kidney cancer. The chain links TRBV9 to TRBJ2-3; no clear D gene. CDR3 nucleotide sequence: TGTGCCAGCAGCGTAGACCCCCTCCCGTCAGATACGCAGTATTTT. This codes for CASSVDPLPSDTQYF.